This T cell receptor (beta chain) was found in a study of cytomegalovirus exposure and HLA in healthy donors. Broader study findings: Being productive about 87% or about 30% of the time was typical of most TCR beta V segments in an earlier analysis. A few chains linked to CMV were shown in vitro to be specific for CMV antigens. Later analysis identified some 16,000 TCR beta sequences associated with HLA alleles, using a false discovery rate threshold of 0.05. A missense variant in DCLRE1C was later tied to TCR beta V- and J-gene trimming.

The J segment lost 8 bases and the V segment lost 5 bases, leaving 9 bases of the junction unmatched. The CDR3 runs 16 residues. The germline CDR1 and CDR2 sequences are SGHVS and FQNEAQ. To note about this clone: Its specificity is unknown.

The PCR contained 60 Vbeta and 13 Jbeta primers. Data came from immunoSEQ multiplex PCR; TCRdb stores just in-frame clones and leaves some out. This listing includes more than 100,000 clones. The V and J genes are TRBV7-8 and TRBJ2-1, with 13 bases identical to TRBD2. This sequence originates from a man between 40 and 49 years old in good health and CMV-seronegative. Sequencing was carried out using PBMCs. CDR3 sequence: CASSLWTSGRRDEQFF. Written as DNA, the CDR3 is TGTGCCAGCAGCCTTTGGACTAGCGGGAGAAGGGATGAGCAGTTCTTC.